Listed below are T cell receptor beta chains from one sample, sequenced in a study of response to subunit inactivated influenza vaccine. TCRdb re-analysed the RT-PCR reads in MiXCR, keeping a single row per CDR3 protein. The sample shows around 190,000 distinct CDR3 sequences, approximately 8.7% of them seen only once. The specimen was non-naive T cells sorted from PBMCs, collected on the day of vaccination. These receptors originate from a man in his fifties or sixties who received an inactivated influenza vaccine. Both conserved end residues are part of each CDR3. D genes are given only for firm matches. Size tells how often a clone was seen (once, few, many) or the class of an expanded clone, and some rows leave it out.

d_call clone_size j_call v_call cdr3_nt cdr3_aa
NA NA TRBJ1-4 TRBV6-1 TGTGCCAGCAGCCAAACAGGGAACACCCAAAAACTGTTTTTT CASSQTGNTQKLFF
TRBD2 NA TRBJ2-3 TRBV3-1 TGTGCCAGCAGCCGGGCGGGGGGCACAGATACGCAGTATTTT CASSRAGGTDTQYF
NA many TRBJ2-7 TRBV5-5 TGTGCCAGCAGTTTTGACCGCTACGAGCAGTACTTC CASSFDRYEQYF
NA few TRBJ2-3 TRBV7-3 TGTGCCAGCAGCCCCCTCGGCGGGAAGACAGATACGCAGTATTTT CASSPLGGKTDTQYF
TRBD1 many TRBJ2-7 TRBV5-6 TGTGCCAGCAGCTTCCCGCAGGGGGATAGCGTCCTCTACGAGCAGTACTTC CASSFPQGDSVLYEQYF
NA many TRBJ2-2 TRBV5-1 TGCGCCAGCAGCCCAAGGCGGGGCGGTGGGACCGGGGAGCTGTTTTTT CASSPRRGGGTGELFF
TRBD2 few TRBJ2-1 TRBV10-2 TGCGCCAGCTGCCCCGGTAGGGCGGGGGGGCTCAATGAGCAGTTCTTC CASCPGRAGGLNEQFF
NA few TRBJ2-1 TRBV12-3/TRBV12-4 TGTGCCAGCAACAACCTCGGGGCTTACAATGAGCAGTTCTTC CASNNLGAYNEQFF
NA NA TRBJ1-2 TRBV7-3 TGTGCCAGCAGCTCGGGACCTATGGCAGGAGATTATGGCTACACCTTC CASSSGPMAGDYGYTF
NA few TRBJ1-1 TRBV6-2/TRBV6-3 TGTGCCAGCAGTCGCGCGGACCGATCGAGGGGAGCTTTCTTT CASSRADRSRGAFF
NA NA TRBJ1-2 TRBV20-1 TGCAGTGGAAAAAGAAGAGGATATGGCTACACCTTC CSGKRRGYGYTF
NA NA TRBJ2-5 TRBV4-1 TGCGCCAGCAGCCACTCCGGGACTCCCTTCCAAGAGACCCAGTACTTC CASSHSGTPFQETQYF
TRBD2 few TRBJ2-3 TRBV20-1 TGCAGTGCTACCCCGGTAGCGGGGGGGCCAACAGATACGCAGTATTTT CSATPVAGGPTDTQYF
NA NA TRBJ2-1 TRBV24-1 TGTGCCACCCAGGGGCTGGACTCCTACAATGAGCAGTTCTTC CATQGLDSYNEQFF
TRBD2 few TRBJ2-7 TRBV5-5 TGTGCCAGCAGCCGGGGGGGTAGCGTAAAATCCTACGAGCAGTACTTC CASSRGGSVKSYEQYF
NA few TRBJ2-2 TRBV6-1 TGTGCCAGCAGTCTGGAGGGTTACACCGGGGAGCTGTTTTTT CASSLEGYTGELFF
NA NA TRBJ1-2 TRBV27 TGTGCCAGCAGGCCACCGGGATTTTATGGCTACACCTTC CASRPPGFYGYTF
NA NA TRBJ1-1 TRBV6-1 TGTGCCAGCAGTGAGCCCCAGGGGAAGGGCACTGAAGCTTTCTTT CASSEPQGKGTEAFF
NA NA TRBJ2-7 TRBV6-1 TGTGCCAGCAGTGGGAGGGACAGTACTTACGAGCAGTACTTC CASSGRDSTYEQYF
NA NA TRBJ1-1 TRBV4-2 TGTGCCAGCAGCCAAGTTTCGTCTAGCAGGGAGGTCACTGAAGCTTTCTTT CASSQVSSSREVTEAFF
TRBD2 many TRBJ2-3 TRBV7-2 TGTGCCAGCAGACGGACTAGCGGGGGGGCCGTCACAGATACGCAGTATTTT CASRRTSGGAVTDTQYF
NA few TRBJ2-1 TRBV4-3 TGCGCCAGCAGCCAAGAGACGGGGCTTGAGCAGTTCTTC CASSQETGLEQFF
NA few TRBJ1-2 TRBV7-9 TGTGCCAGCAGCACCTCTGGACACCCACAGGGACCCGCAGGCTACACCTTC CASSTSGHPQGPAGYTF
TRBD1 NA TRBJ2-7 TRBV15 TGTGCCACCAGCAGGTTTGGACAGGGGGCGTCCGACGAGCAGTACTTC CATSRFGQGASDEQYF
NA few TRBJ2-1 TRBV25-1 TGTGCCAGCAGTGAATCGGGATGGACATCCTCATACAATGAGCAGTTCTTC CASSESGWTSSYNEQFF
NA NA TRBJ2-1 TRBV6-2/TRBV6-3 TGTGCCAGCCTTATTGATGGGGGGCGTAGGTATGAGCAGTTCTTC CASLIDGGRRYEQFF
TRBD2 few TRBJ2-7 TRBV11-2 TGTGCCAGCAGCTTAGATAGACTAGCGGGGGCCGAGCAGTACTTC CASSLDRLAGAEQYF
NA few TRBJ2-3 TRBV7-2 TGTGCCAGCAGCACCCTGGGGGGCGGCGCAGATACGCAGTATTTT CASSTLGGGADTQYF
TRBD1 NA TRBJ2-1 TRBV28 TGTGCCACCTCAAGTCAACAGGGGAACAATGAGCAGTTCTTC CATSSQQGNNEQFF
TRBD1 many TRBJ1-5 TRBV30 TGTGCCTGGAGAGCGGGACAGCCGAATCAGCCCCAGCATTTT CAWRAGQPNQPQHF
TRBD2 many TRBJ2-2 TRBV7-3 TGTGCCAGCAGCTTATCTAGCGGGGGCACCGGGGAGCTGTTTTTT CASSLSSGGTGELFF
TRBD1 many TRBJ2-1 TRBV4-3 TGCGCCAGCAGCACTACAGGGGGAAATGAGCAGTTCTTC CASSTTGGNEQFF
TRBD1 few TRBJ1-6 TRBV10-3 TGTGCCACCAGAGGGGGCGGGGGCAATAATTCACCCCTCCACTTT CATRGGGGNNSPLHF
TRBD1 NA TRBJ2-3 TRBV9 TGTGCCAGCAGCCTCGGGACAGGAGTATCGGGCACAGATACGCAGTATTTT CASSLGTGVSGTDTQYF
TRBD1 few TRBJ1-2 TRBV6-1 TGTGCCAGCAGTGTGACAGGGGACGGCTACACCTTC CASSVTGDGYTF
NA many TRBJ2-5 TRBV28 TGTGCCAGCAGAACCAGACAGGACGAAGAGACCCAGTACTTC CASRTRQDEETQYF
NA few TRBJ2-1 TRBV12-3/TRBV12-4 TGTGCCAGCAGCCAAGCCGACGGAGCGGAGCAGTTCTTC CASSQADGAEQFF
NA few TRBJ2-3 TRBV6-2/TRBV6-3 TGTGCCAGCAAGTCGCAAGATACGCAGTATTTT CASKSQDTQYF
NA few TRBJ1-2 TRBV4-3 TGCGCCAGCAGCCAAGATCGCGGGGTCGACTATGGCTACACCTTC CASSQDRGVDYGYTF
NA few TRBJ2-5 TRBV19 TGTGCCAGTAGTATTTCCGTAGAAGAGACCCAGTACTTC CASSISVEETQYF